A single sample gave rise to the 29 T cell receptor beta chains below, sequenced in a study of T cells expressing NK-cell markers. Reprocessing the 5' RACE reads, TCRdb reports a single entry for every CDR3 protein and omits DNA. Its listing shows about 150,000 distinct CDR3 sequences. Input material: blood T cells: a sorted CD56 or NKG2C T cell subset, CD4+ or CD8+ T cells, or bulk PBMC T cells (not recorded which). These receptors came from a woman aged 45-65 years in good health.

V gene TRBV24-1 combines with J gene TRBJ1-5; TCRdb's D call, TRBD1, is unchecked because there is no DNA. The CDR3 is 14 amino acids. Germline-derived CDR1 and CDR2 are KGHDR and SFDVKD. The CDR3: CATSDPGTAQPQHF.

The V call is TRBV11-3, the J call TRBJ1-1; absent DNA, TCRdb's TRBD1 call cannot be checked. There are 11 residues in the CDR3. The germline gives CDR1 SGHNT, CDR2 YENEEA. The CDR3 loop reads CASRDTGGAFF.

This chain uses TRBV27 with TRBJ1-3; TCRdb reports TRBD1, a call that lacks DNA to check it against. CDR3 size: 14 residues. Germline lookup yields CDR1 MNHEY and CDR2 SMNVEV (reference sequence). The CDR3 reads CASSLGTPGNTIYF.

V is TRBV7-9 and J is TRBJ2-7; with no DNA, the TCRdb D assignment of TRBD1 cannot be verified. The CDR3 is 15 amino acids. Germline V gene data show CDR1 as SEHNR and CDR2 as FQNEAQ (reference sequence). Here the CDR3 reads CASSLAQGTGGEQYF.

CDR3: CASSSREGGDRPYEQYF. The chain combines TRBV7-2 with TRBJ2-7; TCRdb outputs TRBD1, but without DNA this stays unchecked. The CDR3 runs 17 residues. Per germline, CDR1 SGHTA and CDR2 FQGNSA.

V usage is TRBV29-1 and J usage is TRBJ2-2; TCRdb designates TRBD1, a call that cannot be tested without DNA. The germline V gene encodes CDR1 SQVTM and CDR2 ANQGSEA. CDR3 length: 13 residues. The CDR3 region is CSATGDGTGELFF.

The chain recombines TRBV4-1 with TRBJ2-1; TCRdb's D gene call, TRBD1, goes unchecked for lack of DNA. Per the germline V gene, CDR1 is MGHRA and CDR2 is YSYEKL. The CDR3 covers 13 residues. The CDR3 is CASSQQRGDEQFF.

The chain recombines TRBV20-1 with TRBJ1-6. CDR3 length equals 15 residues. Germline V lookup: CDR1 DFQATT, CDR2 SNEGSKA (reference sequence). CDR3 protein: CSARPREEGSGPLHF.

CDR3: CASSTRGLAGANEQYF. J is TRBJ2-7 and V is TRBV27; TCRdb calls TRBD2, which cannot be checked without DNA. In germline, CDR1 is MNHEY, CDR2 SMNVEV (reference sequence). The CDR3 runs to 16 residues.

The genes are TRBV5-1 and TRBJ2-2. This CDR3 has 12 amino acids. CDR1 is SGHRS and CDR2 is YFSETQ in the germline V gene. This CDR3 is CASSSFPGELFF. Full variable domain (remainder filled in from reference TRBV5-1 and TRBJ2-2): KAGVTQTPRYLIKTRGQQVTLSCSPISGHRSVSWYQQTPGQGLQFLFEYFSETQRNKGNFPGRFSGRQFSNSRSEMNVSTLELGDSALYLCASSSFPGELFFGEGSRLTVL.

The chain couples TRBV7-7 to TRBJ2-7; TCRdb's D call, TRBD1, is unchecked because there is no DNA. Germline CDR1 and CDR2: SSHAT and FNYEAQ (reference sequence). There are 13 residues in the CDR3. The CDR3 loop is CASSLRTGYEQYF.

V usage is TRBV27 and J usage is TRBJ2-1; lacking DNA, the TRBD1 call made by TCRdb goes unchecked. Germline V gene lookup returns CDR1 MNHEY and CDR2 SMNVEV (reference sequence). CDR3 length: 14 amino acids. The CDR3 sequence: CASSTGEGYNEQFF.

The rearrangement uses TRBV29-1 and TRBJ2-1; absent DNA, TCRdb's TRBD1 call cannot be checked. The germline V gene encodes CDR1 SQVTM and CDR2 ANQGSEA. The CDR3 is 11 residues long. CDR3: CSVVWTGDRFF.

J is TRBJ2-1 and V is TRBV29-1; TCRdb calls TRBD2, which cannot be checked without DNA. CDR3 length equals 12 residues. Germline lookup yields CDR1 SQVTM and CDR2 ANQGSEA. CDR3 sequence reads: CSVRTQRNEQFF.

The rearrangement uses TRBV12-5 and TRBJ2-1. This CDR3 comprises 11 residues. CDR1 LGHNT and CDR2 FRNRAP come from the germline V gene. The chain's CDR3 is CASGVNNEQFF.

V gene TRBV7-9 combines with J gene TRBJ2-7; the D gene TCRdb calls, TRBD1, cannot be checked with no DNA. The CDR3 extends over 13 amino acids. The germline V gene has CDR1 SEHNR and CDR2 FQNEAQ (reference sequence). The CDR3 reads CASTPSGDYEQYF.

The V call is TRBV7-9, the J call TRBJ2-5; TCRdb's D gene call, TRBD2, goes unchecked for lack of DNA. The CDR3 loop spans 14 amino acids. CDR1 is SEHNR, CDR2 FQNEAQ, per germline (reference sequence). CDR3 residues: CASSSNTGEETQYF.

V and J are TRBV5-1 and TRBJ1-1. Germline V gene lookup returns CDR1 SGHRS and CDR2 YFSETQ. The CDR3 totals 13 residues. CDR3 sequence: CASSFGGVAEAFF.

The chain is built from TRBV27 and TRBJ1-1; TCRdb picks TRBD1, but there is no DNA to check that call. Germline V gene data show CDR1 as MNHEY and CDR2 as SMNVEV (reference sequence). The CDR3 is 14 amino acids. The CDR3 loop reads CASRLTGGLTEAFF.

The CDR3 protein is CASSPERIVDTEAFF. The rearrangement joins TRBV18 to TRBJ1-1. CDR1 KGHSH and CDR2 LQKENI come from the germline V gene. The CDR3 sequence is 15 residues long.

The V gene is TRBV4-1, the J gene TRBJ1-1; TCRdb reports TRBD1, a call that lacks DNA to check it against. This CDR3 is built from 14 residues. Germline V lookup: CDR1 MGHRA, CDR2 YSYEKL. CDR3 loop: CASSQVGGRTEAFF.

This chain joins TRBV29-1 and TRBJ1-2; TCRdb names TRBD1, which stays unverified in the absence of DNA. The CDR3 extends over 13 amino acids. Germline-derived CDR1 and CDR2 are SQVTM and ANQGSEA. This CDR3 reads CSVRTGWAYGYTF. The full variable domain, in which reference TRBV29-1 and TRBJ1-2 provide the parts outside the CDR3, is SAVISQKPSRDICQRGTSLTIQCQVDSQVTMMFWYRQQPGQSLTLIATANQGSEATYESGFVIDKFPISRPNLTFSTLTVSNMSPEDSSIYLCSVRTGWAYGYTFGSGTRLTVV.

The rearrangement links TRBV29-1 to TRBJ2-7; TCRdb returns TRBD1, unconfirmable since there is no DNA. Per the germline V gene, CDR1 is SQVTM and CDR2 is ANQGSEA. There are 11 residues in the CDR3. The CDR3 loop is CSVGTGYEQYF.

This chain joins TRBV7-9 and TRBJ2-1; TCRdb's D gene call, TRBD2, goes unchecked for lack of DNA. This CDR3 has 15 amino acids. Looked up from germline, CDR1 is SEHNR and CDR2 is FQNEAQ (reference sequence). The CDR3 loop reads CASSYLSGMGNEQFF.

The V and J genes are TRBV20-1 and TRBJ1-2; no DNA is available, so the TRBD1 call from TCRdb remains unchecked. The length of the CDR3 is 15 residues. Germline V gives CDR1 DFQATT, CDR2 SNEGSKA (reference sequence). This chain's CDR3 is CSARDQDRGPYGYTF.

The CDR3 reads CASSLVGAGDPYNEQFF. V is TRBV5-1 and J is TRBJ2-1; the TCRdb call, TRBD2, lacks DNA for checking. CDR3 length: 17 amino acids. In germline, CDR1 is SGHRS, CDR2 YFSETQ.

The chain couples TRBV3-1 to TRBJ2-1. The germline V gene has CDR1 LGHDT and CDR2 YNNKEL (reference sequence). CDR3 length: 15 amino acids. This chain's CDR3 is CASTLGLDPDNEQFF.

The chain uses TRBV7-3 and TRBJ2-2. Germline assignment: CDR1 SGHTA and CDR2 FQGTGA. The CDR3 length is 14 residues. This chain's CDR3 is CASSLSTDTGELFF. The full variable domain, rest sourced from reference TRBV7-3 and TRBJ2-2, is GAGVSQTPSNKVTEKGKYVELRCDPISGHTALYWYRQSLGQGPEFLIYFQGTGAADDSGLPNDRFFAVRPEGSVSTLKIQRTERGDSAVYLCASSLSTDTGELFFGEGSRLTVL.

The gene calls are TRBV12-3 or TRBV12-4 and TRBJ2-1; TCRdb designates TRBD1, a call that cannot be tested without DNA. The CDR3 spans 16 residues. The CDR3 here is CASSLSDRVSYNEQFF.